The 30 T cell receptor beta chains listed next were all sequenced from one sample in a study of CD8 T cells in Susac syndrome. Reverse transcription of about 0.5 to 1 ug RNA used random hexamers. TCRdb fed the immunoSEQ multiplex PCR reads into MiXCR, producing one record per CDR3 protein. The repertoire holds around 300,000 distinct CDR3 sequences, with about 92% as singletons. Sequencing was done on a sample of CD4+ T cells from PBMCs. These receptor sequences come from a human donor with multiple sclerosis.

This clonotype was counted once. The rearrangement links TRBV4-2 to TRBJ2-7; 10 bases agree with TRBD2. CDR3 length equals 16 residues. Germline CDR1 and CDR2: LGHNA and YNFKEQ. Germline trimming cut 2 bases from V and 2 bases from J; bases unmatched to any gene: 6. CDR3 sequence (DNA): TGTGCCAGCAGCCAAACCCAGCGGGAGGGTCCCTACGAGCAGTACTTC. This gives the protein CASSQTQREGPYEQYF.

This chain links TRBV14 with TRBJ1-6; tentative D call: TRBD1 (5 bases). Trimming removed 0 bases from V and 9 bases from J, with 12 bases in between. The germline V gene encodes CDR1 SGHDN and CDR2 FVKESK. The CDR3 sequence is 15 residues long. For the CDR3, the DNA is TGTGCCAGCAGCCAAGATCACCCCAGGGCTTCACCCCTCCACTTT. Encoded protein: CASSQDHPRASPLHF. Drawing the rest from reference TRBV14 and TRBJ1-6, the complete variable domain is EAGVTQFPSHSVIEKGQTVTLRCDPISGHDNLYWYRRVMGKEIKFLLHFVKESKQDESGMPNNRFLAERTGGTYSTLKVQPAELEDSGVYFCASSQDHPRASPLHFGNGTRLTVT.

The chain joins TRBV6-2 or TRBV6-3 to TRBJ2-7; D is possibly TRBD1 (6 bases). With 5 bases removed from V and 1 base from J, the gap between germline ends came to 15 bases. CDR3 length equals 15 residues. Germline-derived CDR1 and CDR2 are MNHEY and SVGEGT. As DNA, the CDR3 is TGTGCCAGCAGTCGTACAGGGAAAGGTTCCTACGAGCAGTACTTC. It yields the protein CASSRTGKGSYEQYF.

The genes are TRBV18 and TRBJ1-1; TRBD1 is a possible D gene (5 bases). The CDR3 is made up of 13 amino acids. CDR1 is KGHSH, CDR2 LQKENI, per germline. V was pared by 6 bases and J by 3 bases, with 11 bases between. The CDR3 here is CASSQTADTEAFF. CDR3 coding DNA: TGTGCCAGCTCCCAGACAGCGGACACTGAAGCTTTCTTT.

J is TRBJ2-1 and V is TRBV12-3 or TRBV12-4, with TRBD2 identical over 7 bases. J was trimmed by 9 bases and V by 6 bases; bases with no gene match: 11. The CDR3 contains 14 residues. The CDR3, as DNA: TGTGCCAGCAGCTATCGAGCGGGGTCGGGTGAGCAGTTCTTC. It codes for CASSYRAGSGEQFF.

CDR3 sequence: CASRPHTGVPNVLTF. The DNA of the CDR3 is TGTGCCAGCCGCCCACATACAGGGGTTCCCAACGTCCTGACTTTC. V gene TRBV6-5 combines with J gene TRBJ2-6, with 7 bases fitting TRBD1. The germline CDR1 and CDR2 sequences are MNHEY and SVGAGI. The CDR3 runs 15 residues. J lost 8 bases, V lost 8 bases, and 12 bases had no gene match.

Concerning this clonotype itself: The junction departs from germline at one end; a sequencing error may be responsible. The chain carries TRBV4-3 and TRBJ2-1, with D perhaps TRBD1 (6 bases). This CDR3 spans 13 amino acids. Per the germline V gene, CDR1 is LGHNA and CDR2 is YSLEER. The CDR3 here is CASSQGPYNEQFF. The CDR3 coding sequence is TGTGCCAGCAGTCAGGGGCCGTACAATGAGCAGTTCTTC.

The chain recombines TRBV7-9 with TRBJ2-1; D not resolved. CDR3 length: 15 residues. The germline V gene encodes CDR1 SEHNR and CDR2 FQNEAQ (reference sequence). The germline V and J ends were trimmed by 3 bases and 0 bases, with 9 bases remaining between them. CDR3 protein: CASSFGRTSYNEQFF. In nucleotides, the CDR3 is TGTGCCAGCAGCTTCGGGCGGACCTCCTACAATGAGCAGTTCTTC.

The rearrangement uses TRBV7-2 and TRBJ1-1; tentatively, D is TRBD1 (6 bases). The CDR3 spans 16 residues. Trimming shortened V by 4 bases and J by 1 base, and 16 bases separated the two germline ends. CDR1 is SGHTA, CDR2 FQGNSA, per germline. CDR3 bases: TGTGCCAGCAGCTCCACTATTGGGACACCGAACACTGAAGCTTTCTTT. Translating gives CASSSTIGTPNTEAFF.

This clonotype appeared a few times. The chain carries TRBV20-1 and TRBJ1-1, with TRBD1 matching over 7 bases. The length of the CDR3 is 12 residues. Germline CDR1 reads DFQATT; CDR2 reads SNEGSKA (reference sequence). The J segment lost 5 bases and the V segment lost 5 bases, leaving 5 bases of the junction unmatched. In DNA, the CDR3 is TGCAGTGCTGTAGGGGGCGAGACTGAAGCTTTCTTT. Its protein is CSAVGGETEAFF.

Concerning this clonotype: Germline is not matched at one junction end, which may reflect a read error. The genes are TRBV9 and TRBJ1-6; D gene uncertain. The CDR3 spans 14 residues. Germline values: CDR1 SGDLS, CDR2 YYNGEE. CDR3: CASSVVDYNSPLHF. The CDR3 nucleotides are TGTGCCAGCAGCGTAGTGGACTATAATTCCCCCCTCCACTTT.

The V call is TRBV10-3, the J call TRBJ2-5; D is unclear. The V gene lost 2 bases and the J gene lost 2 bases, with 6 bases spanning the gap. Germline CDR1 is ENHRY and CDR2 is SYGVKD. CDR3 length equals 13 residues. CDR3 sequence reads: CAISERSQETQYF. As DNA, the CDR3 is TGTGCCATCAGTGAGAGATCTCAAGAGACCCAGTACTTC.

The genes are TRBV5-4 and TRBJ2-5; D possibly uses TRBD1 or TRBD2 (6 bases each). Deletions cut 0 bases from V and 5 bases from J, with 20 bases between. Germline V lookup: CDR1 SGHNT, CDR2 YYREEE (reference sequence). The CDR3 spans 17 residues. The CDR3, as DNA: TGTGCCAGCAGCTTGGGGGGGGCAGGGGTAGGTGGTGAGACCCAGTACTTC. It specifies CASSLGGAGVGGETQYF.

J is TRBJ2-1 and V is TRBV5-1, with 8 nucleotides matching TRBD2. J was trimmed by 5 bases and V by 5 bases; bases with no gene match: 9. The CDR3 runs to 15 residues. The germline gives CDR1 SGHRS, CDR2 YFSETQ. The CDR3 reads CASRLSGNHNNEQFF. In DNA, the CDR3 is TGCGCCAGCAGGCTTAGCGGGAACCACAACAATGAGCAGTTCTTC.

V usage is TRBV12-3 or TRBV12-4 and J usage is TRBJ2-3; 7 nucleotides align to TRBD2. V lost 3 bases and J lost 1; bases outside the gene matches: 7. The CDR3 runs to 16 residues. CDR3 in amino acids: CASSFGLADRTDTQYF. The CDR3 DNA reads as TGTGCCAGCAGTTTCGGGCTAGCGGACCGCACAGATACGCAGTATTTT.

J is TRBJ1-5 and V is TRBV12-3 or TRBV12-4; tentative D call: TRBD1 (6 bases). This CDR3 is 16 amino acids long. V lost 5 bases and J 4 bases, leaving 18 bases between the germline ends. The CDR3 DNA sequence: TGTGCCAGCAGTCCCCGATCTAACAGGGCTAATCAGCCCCAGCATTTT. The encoded protein is CASSPRSNRANQPQHF.

CDR3 in DNA: TGTGCCAGCAGCTTAGAACCGCGGGCCTTCCACAATGAGCAGTTCTTC. Translating gives CASSLEPRAFHNEQFF. V is TRBV7-8 and J is TRBJ2-1, with D possibly TRBD2 on 5 matching bases. Germline V gene sequence: CDR1 SGHVS, CDR2 FQNEAQ. The length of the CDR3 is 16 residues. The V end was cut by 1 base, the J end by 5 bases, with 15 bases between.

The CDR3 region has the DNA TGCAGTGCTAGAGGGGGTGGGACTAGCTACGAGCAGTACTTC. Its protein product is CSARGGGTSYEQYF. The chain joins TRBV20-1 to TRBJ2-7, with 8 bases that match TRBD2. Germline V lookup: CDR1 DFQATT, CDR2 SNEGSKA (reference sequence). The CDR3 is made up of 14 amino acids. J was trimmed by 3 bases and V by 1 base; bases with no gene match: 5.

The chain combines TRBV20-1 with TRBJ2-3; D not resolved. The CDR3 sequence is 14 residues long. Germline values: CDR1 DFQATT, CDR2 SNEGSKA (reference sequence). Trimming left V 5 bases short and J 0 bases short, with 12 bases between. The CDR3, as DNA: TGCAGTGCTGGTACAGAGATAAGCACAGATACGCAGTATTTT. Translation gives CSAGTEISTDTQYF.

The gene calls are TRBV10-2 and TRBJ1-1; no definite D call. CDR1 is WSHSY, CDR2 SAAADI, per germline. This CDR3 is 14 amino acids long. V lost 3 bases and J lost 5, with 13 bases in between. The CDR3 region has the DNA TGCGCCAGCAGTGACGGTCATCAGGCGACTGAAGCTTTCTTT. Protein product: CASSDGHQATEAFF.

This chain connects TRBV7-3 to TRBJ2-7, with D tentatively TRBD1 (6 bases). Trimming removed 1 base from V and 0 bases from J, with 10 bases in between. Per germline, CDR1 SGHTA and CDR2 FQGTGA. The CDR3 covers 15 residues. In nucleotides, the CDR3 is TGTGCCAGCAGCTTAAGGGCAGGGGCCTCCTACGAGCAGTACTTC. Protein: CASSLRAGASYEQYF.

The sample holds a few counts of this clonotype. V usage is TRBV7-9 and J usage is TRBJ2-5; unclear D gene. Per the germline V gene, CDR1 is SEHNR and CDR2 is FQNEAQ (reference sequence). This CDR3 has 12 residues. Trimming took off 7 bases at V and 1 base at J, with 7 bases between the two ends. The CDR3 spells CASTLSQETQYF. CDR3 sequence (DNA): TGTGCCAGCACGCTATCCCAAGAGACCCAGTACTTC.

The chain employs TRBV3-1 and TRBJ2-3, with D uncertain. The V end was cut by 4 bases, the J end by 8 bases, with 10 bases between. This CDR3 is 12 amino acids long. Germline CDR1 and CDR2: LGHDT and YNNKEL (reference sequence). CDR3 sequence (DNA): TGTGCCAGCAGCCCGAGGTTTGGTACGCAGTATTTT. Protein: CASSPRFGTQYF.

In this sample, this clonotype turned up once. The chain combines TRBV20-1 with TRBJ2-5; D may match TRBD1 or TRBD2 (5 bases each). The germline gives CDR1 DFQATT, CDR2 SNEGSKA (reference sequence). The ends were cut back, 5 bases at V and 1 base at J, with 11 bases in the middle. The CDR3 runs to 13 residues. The CDR3 loop is CSAGPGTQETQYF. CDR3 DNA sequence: TGCAGTGCTGGCCCAGGGACCCAAGAGACCCAGTACTTC.

The chain is built from TRBV23-1 and TRBJ2-3, with D possibly being TRBD1 (6 bases). TRBV23-1 is designated an ORF whose function remains uncertain. V was cut by 3 bases and J by 2 bases, with 21 bases left in between. The length of the CDR3 is 18 residues. The CDR3: CASSQPELVRGSTDTQYF. In DNA form, the CDR3 reads TGCGCCAGCAGTCAGCCGGAACTAGTTAGGGGGTCCACAGATACGCAGTATTTT.

The V call is TRBV7-2, the J call TRBJ1-2; possible D gene TRBD1, 6 bases. With 5 bases removed from V and 6 bases from J, the gap between germline ends came to 16 bases. The CDR3 has 14 residues. Germline CDR1 is SGHTA and CDR2 is FQGNSA. CDR3 amino acids: CASSPRGGYHGYTF. The DNA of the CDR3 is TGTGCCAGCAGCCCCAGAGGGGGTTACCATGGCTACACCTTC.

The gene calls are TRBV20-1 and TRBJ2-2, with 8 bases lining up with TRBD2. CDR1 and CDR2 (germline): DFQATT, SNEGSKA (reference sequence). V lost 1 base and J lost 5; bases outside the gene matches: 6. The CDR3 has 15 residues. The CDR3 reads CSARAGRGGTGELFF. Written as DNA, the CDR3 is TGCAGTGCTAGAGCCGGTCGGGGGGGAACCGGGGAGCTGTTTTTT.

The chain couples TRBV6-6 to TRBJ2-2, with D possibly TRBD2 on 7 matching bases. Looked up from germline, CDR1 is MNHNY and CDR2 is SVGAGI (reference sequence). Trimming left V 6 bases short and J 4 bases short, with 15 bases between. CDR3 length: 15 amino acids. CDR3 bases: TGTGCCAGCAGGGGAGCCGGGGGGCGCACCGGGGAGCTGTTTTTT. Its protein product is CASRGAGGRTGELFF.

This chain links TRBV6-2 or TRBV6-3 with TRBJ1-2; 7 bases map to TRBD1. The CDR3 covers 12 residues. Germline V gene sequence: CDR1 MNHEY, CDR2 SVGEGT. Trimming took 6 bases from V and 5 from J; bases not matched to a gene: 3. The CDR3 nucleotides are TGTGCCAGCAGACAGGGGTCGTATGGCTACACCTTC. Translation gives CASRQGSYGYTF.

This chain joins TRBV20-1 and TRBJ2-7; 7 bases line up with TRBD2. Germline CDR1 is DFQATT and CDR2 is SNEGSKA (reference sequence). The CDR3 runs 12 residues. V was pared by 5 bases and J by 6 bases, with 7 bases of the junction left unmatched. The CDR3 DNA follows: TGCAGTGCTCGGACTAGTTACGGCGAGCAGTACTTC. Translation gives CSARTSYGEQYF.